This record concerns one TCR beta chain sequence. Its specificity is unknown. At one of its ends the junction is not consistent with the germline gene, which may arise from a read error. TCR alpha and TCR beta cDNA libraries with sample barcodes and UMIs came from 5'RACE using constant-segment primers. TCRdb redid the calling of the 5' RACE reads with MiXCR, one entry per CDR3 protein. Seen here are 100,000 to 150,000 distinct CDR3 sequences, about a sixth observed once, and the top ten hold 11% to 15%. These data originate in a study of T-cell memory formation after mild COVID-19. Findings and caveats of the study: The authors did not confirm SARS-CoV-2 specificity of second-wave clones peaking day 37. Clones contracting over day 15 to 85 were CD4/CD8 balanced, with later expanders leaning CD4+. That cross-reactive memory joined was suggested by some responding clones appearing in pre-infection memory.

Sequencing used PBMCs or a T cell subset sorted from them (not recorded which). This TCR derives from an adult woman who had mild COVID-19 (a few samples of this study predate the infection). Cell type and time point are not known.

In DNA, the CDR3 is TGCAGCGCCCGACTAGCGGGCAATGTGCAGTTCTTC. Protein product: CSARLAGNVQFF. The chain has TRBV29-1 and TRBJ2-1; 10 bases map to TRBD2. This CDR3 spans 12 amino acids. Germline values: CDR1 SQVTM, CDR2 ANQGSEA.